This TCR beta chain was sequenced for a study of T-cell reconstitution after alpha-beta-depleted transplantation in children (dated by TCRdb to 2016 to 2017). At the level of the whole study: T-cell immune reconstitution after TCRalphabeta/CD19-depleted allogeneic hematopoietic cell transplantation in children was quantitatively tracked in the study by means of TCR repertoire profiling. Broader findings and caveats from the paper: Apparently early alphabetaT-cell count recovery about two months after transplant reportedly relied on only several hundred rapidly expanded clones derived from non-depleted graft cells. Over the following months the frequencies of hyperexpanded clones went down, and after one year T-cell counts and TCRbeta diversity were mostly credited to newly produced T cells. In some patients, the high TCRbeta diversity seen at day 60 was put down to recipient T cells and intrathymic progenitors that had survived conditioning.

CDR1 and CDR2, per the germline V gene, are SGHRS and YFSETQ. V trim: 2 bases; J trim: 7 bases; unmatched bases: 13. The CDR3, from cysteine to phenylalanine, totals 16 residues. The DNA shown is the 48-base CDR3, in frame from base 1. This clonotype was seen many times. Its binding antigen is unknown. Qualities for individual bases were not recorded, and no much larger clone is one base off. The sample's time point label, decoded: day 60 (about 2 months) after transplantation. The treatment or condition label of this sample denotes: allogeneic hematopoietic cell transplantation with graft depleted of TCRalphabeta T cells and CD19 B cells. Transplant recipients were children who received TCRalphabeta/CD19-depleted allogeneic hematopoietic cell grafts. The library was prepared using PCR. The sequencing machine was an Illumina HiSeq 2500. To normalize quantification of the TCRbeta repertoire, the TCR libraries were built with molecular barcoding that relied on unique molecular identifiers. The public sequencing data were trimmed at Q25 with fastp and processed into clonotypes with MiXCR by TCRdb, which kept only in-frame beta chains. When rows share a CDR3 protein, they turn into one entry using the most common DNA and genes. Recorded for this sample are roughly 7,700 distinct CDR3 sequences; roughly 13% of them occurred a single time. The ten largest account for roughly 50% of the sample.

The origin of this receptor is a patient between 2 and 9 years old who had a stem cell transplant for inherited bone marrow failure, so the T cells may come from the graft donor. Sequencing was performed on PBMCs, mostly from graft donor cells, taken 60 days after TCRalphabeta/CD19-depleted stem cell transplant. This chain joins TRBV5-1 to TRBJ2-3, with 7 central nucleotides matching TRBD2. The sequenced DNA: TGCGCCAGCAGCTTAGGGCTATCGGGAGGTCCTTATACGCAGTATTTT. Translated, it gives CASSLGLSGGPYTQYF.